Shown below are 9 T cell receptor beta chains from a single sample sequenced in a study of blood T cell repertoires in COVID-19. Sequencing was performed with immunoSEQ multiplex PCR; in TCRdb, only in-frame clones are kept and a portion is missing. This table has some 76,000 clones, 90% appearing once. Sample: peripheral blood. These receptors were collected from a woman between 18 and 29 years old with acute or convalescent COVID-19.

The chain uses TRBV19 and TRBJ1-6, with D tentatively TRBD1 (6 bases). V gave up 5 bases and J gave up 7 bases, with 12 bases separating them. The CDR3 runs to 14 residues. CDR1 and CDR2 from the germline V gene are LNHDA and SQIVND (reference sequence). The CDR3 reads CASSAGQLNSPLHF. As DNA, the CDR3 is TGTGCCAGTAGTGCCGGACAGCTAAATTCACCCCTCCACTTT.

This clone was seen more than once but under ten times. The rearrangement joins TRBV10-3 to TRBJ1-6; no clear D. V was trimmed by 10 bases and J by 6 bases, leaving 22 bases between them. Germline CDR1 reads ENHRY; CDR2 reads SYGVKD. CDR3 length equals 16 residues. The CDR3 DNA reads as TGTGCCACCCGGGGTTCCCCCTACATGGGTAATTCACCCCTCCACTTT. Translation gives CATRGSPYMGNSPLHF.

The J gene is TRBJ1-1, the V gene TRBV10-2; the D gene is possibly TRBD1 (6 bases). The V end lost 7 bases, the J end lost 10 bases, and 22 bases lay between the germline ends. The CDR3 consists of 14 residues. CDR1 is WSHSY, CDR2 SAAADI, per germline. The chain's CDR3 is CASNQGYGYTVAFF. The DNA of the CDR3 is TGCGCCAGCAATCAGGGGTACGGGTATACAGTAGCTTTCTTT.

The rearrangement uses TRBV18 and TRBJ2-3; 9 bases agree with TRBD2. CDR3 size: 15 residues. CDR1 is KGHSH and CDR2 is LQKENI in the germline V gene. The trim removed 3 bases at V and 0 bases at J, leaving 1 base unmatched. CDR3 DNA sequence: TGTGCCAGCTCACCTCTAGCGGGAAGCACAGATACGCAGTATTTT. This encodes CASSPLAGSTDTQYF.

The rearrangement joins TRBV18 to TRBJ2-3; 7 bases map to TRBD2. This CDR3 region has 16 residues. With V trimmed by 4 bases and J by 2 bases, 9 bases remained unmatched. Germline CDR1 reads KGHSH; CDR2 reads LQKENI. The CDR3 DNA reads TGTGCCAGCTCACGAGGGGAGGGGCGCATCACAGATACGCAGTATTTT. Residues: CASSRGEGRITDTQYF.

The chain links TRBV12-3 or TRBV12-4 to TRBJ2-1; possible D gene TRBD1, 5 bases. The CDR3 sequence is 13 residues long. V lost 1 base, J lost 10 bases, and 11 bases lay in between. The CDR3: CASSLGQSGEQFF. For the CDR3, the DNA is TGTGCCAGCAGTTTAGGGCAATCAGGGGAGCAGTTCTTC.

V and J are TRBV9 and TRBJ1-1; the match to TRBD1 covers 8 bases. This CDR3 comprises 16 residues. Germline assignment: CDR1 SGDLS and CDR2 YYNGEE. V lost 1 base and J lost 1; bases outside the gene matches: 6. This CDR3 is CASSVIGTGPNTEAFF. For the CDR3, the DNA is TGTGCCAGCAGCGTAATTGGGACAGGTCCGAACACTGAAGCTTTCTTT. The whole variable domain, filled in from reference TRBV9 and TRBJ1-1, reads DSGVTQTPKHLITATGQRVTLRCSPRSGDLSVYWYQQSLDQGLQFLIQYYNGEERAKGNILERFSAQQFPDLHSELNLSSLELGDSALYFCASSVIGTGPNTEAFFGQGTRLTVV.

The V and J genes are TRBV4-1 and TRBJ2-7, with 16 bases that match TRBD2. The trim removed 3 bases at V and 3 bases at J, leaving 2 bases unmatched. The CDR3 is 16 amino acids. CDR1 is MGHRA, CDR2 YSYEKL, per germline. The CDR3 sequence is CASSQGLAGGDYEQYF. The CDR3 DNA sequence: TGCGCCAGCAGCCAGGGACTAGCGGGGGGGGACTACGAGCAGTACTTC.

The chain has TRBV27 and TRBJ2-7; TRBD1 is a possible D gene (5 bases). V was shortened by 7 bases and J by 1 base, with 14 bases between the two germline ends. Per germline, CDR1 MNHEY and CDR2 SMNVEV (reference sequence). The CDR3 consists of 14 residues. As DNA, the CDR3 is TGTGCCAGCAAAGCGCAGGGTTTTTCCTACGAGCAGTACTTC. This gives the protein CASKAQGFSYEQYF.